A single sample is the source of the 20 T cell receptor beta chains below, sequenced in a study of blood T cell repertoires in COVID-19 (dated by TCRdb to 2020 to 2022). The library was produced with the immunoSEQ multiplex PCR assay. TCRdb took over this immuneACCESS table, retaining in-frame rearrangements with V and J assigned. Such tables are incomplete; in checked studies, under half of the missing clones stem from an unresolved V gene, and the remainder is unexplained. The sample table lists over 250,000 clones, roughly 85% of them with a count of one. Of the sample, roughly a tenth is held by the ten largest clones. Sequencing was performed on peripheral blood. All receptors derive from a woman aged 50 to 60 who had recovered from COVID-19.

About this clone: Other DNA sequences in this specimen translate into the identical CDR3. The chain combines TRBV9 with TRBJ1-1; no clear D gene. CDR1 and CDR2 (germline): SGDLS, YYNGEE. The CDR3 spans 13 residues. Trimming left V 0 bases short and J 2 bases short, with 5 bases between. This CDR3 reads CASSVDRNTEAFF. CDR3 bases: TGTGCCAGCAGCGTAGACAGAAACACTGAAGCTTTCTTT.

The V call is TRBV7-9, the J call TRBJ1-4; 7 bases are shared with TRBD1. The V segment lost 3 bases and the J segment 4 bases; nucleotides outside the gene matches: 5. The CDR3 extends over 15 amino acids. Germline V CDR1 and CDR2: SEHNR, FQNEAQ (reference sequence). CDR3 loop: CASSFTQGNNEKLFF. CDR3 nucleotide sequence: TGTGCCAGCAGCTTCACACAGGGGAATAATGAAAAACTGTTTTTT.

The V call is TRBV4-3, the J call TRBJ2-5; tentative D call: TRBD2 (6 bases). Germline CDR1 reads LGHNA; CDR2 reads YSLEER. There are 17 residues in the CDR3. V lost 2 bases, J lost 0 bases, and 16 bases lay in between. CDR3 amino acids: CASSQRLSGPYQETQYF. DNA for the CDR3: TGCGCCAGCAGCCAACGGCTCAGCGGGCCGTACCAAGAGACCCAGTACTTC.

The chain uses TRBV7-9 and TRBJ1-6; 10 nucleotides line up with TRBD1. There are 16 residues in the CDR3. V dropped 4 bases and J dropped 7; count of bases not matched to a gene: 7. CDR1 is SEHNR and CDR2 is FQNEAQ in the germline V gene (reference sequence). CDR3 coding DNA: TGTGCCAGCAGCTCCCTGGACAGGGGGAGCAATTCACCCCTCCACTTT. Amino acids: CASSSLDRGSNSPLHF.

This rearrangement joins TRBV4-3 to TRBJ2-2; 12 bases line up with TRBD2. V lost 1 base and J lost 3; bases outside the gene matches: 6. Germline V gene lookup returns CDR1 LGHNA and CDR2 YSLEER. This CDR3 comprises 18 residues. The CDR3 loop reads CASSQAPGLAGDTGELFF. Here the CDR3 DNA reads TGCGCCAGCAGCCAAGCTCCGGGACTAGCGGGCGACACCGGGGAGCTGTTTTTT.

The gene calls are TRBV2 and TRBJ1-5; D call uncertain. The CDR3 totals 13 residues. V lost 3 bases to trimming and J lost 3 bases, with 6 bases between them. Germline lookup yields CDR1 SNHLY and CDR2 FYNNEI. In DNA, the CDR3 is TGTGCCAGCAGTGAGGTCTACAATCAGCCCCAGCATTTT. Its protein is CASSEVYNQPQHF.

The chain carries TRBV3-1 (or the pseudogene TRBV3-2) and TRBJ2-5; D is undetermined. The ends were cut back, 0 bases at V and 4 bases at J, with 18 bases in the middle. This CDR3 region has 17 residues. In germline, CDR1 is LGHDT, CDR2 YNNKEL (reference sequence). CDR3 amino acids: CASSQDPLEVKAETQYF. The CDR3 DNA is TGTGCCAGCAGCCAAGATCCTCTCGAGGTCAAGGCAGAGACCCAGTACTTC.

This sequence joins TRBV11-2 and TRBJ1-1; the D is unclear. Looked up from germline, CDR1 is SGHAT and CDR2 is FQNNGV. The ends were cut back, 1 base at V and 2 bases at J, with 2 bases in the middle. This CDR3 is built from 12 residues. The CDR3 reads CASSLANTEAFF. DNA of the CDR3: TGTGCCAGCAGCTTAGCAAACACTGAAGCTTTCTTT.

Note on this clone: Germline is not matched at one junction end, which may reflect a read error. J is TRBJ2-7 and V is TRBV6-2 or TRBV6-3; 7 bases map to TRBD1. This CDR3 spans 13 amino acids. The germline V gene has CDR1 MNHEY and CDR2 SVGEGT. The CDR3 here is CASSRPGQRQTFF. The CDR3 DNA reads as TGTGCCAGCAGTCGTCCGGGACAGCGCCAAACTTTCTTC.

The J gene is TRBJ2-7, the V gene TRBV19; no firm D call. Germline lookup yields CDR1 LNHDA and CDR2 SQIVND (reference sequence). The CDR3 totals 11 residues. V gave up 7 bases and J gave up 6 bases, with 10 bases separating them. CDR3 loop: CASNYMGEQYF. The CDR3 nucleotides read TGTGCCAGTAACTACATGGGCGAGCAGTACTTC.

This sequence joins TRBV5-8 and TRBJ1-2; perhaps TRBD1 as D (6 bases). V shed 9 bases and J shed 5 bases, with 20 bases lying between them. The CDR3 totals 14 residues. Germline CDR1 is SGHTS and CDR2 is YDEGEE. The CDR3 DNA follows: TGTGCCACCACAGATGGGCAGGGGCCTTATGGCTACACCTTC. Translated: CATTDGQGPYGYTF.

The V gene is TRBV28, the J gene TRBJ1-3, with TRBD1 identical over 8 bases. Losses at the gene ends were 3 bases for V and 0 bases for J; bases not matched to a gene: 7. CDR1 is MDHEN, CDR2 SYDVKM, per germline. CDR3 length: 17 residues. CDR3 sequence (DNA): TGTGCCAGCAGTTTTCGGACAGGGTCCATCTCTGGAAACACCATATATTTT. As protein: CASSFRTGSISGNTIYF.

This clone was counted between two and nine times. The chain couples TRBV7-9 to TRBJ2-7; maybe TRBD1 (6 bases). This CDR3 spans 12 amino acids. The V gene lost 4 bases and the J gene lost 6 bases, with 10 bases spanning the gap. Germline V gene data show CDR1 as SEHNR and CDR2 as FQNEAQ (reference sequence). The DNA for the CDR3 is TGTGCCAGCAGCTACTCAGGGGCCGAGCAGTACTTC. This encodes CASSYSGAEQYF.

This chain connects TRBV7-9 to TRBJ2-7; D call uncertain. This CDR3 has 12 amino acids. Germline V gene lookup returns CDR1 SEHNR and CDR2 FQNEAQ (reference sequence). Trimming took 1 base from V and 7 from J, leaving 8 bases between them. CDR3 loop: CASSLVSFEQYF. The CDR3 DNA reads TGTGCCAGCAGCTTAGTGTCTTTTGAGCAGTACTTC.

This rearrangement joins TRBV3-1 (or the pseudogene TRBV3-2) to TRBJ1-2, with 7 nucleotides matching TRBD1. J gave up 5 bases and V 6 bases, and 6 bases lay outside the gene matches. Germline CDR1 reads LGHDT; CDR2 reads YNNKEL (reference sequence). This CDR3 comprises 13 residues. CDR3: CASSPGGLYGYTF. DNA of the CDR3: TGTGCCAGCAGTCCAGGGGGTCTTTATGGCTACACCTTC.

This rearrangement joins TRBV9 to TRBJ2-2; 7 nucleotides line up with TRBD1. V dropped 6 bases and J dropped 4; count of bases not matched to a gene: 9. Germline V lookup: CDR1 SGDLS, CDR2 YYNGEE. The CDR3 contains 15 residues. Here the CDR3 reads CASTIREGATGELFF. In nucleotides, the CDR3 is TGTGCCAGCACCATTAGAGAGGGGGCCACCGGGGAGCTGTTTTTT. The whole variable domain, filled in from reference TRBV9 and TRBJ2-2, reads DSGVTQTPKHLITATGQRVTLRCSPRSGDLSVYWYQQSLDQGLQFLIQYYNGEERAKGNILERFSAQQFPDLHSELNLSSLELGDSALYFCASTIREGATGELFFGEGSRLTVL.

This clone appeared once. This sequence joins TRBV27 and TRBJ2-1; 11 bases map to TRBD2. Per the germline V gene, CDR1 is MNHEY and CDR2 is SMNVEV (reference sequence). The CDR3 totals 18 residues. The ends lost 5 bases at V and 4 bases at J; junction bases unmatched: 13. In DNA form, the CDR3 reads TGTGCCAGCAGTCCGAGACTAGCGGGGACAACCAGGTACAATGAGCAGTTCTTC. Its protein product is CASSPRLAGTTRYNEQFF.

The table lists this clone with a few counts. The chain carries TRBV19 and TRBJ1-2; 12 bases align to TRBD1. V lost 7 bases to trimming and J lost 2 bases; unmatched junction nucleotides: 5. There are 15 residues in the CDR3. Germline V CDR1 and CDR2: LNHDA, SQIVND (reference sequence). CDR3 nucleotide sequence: TGTGCCAGTAAGGGGACAGGGGGCTGGAACTATGGCTACACCTTC. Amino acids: CASKGTGGWNYGYTF.

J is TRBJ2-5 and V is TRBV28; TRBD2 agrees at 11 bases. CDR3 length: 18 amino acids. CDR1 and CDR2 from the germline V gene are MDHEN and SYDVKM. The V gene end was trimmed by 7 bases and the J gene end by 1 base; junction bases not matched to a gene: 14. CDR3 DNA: TGTGCCAGCAATTTTCCTAGCGGGAGGATAGCCCGCCAAGAGACCCAGTACTTC. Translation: CASNFPSGRIARQETQYF.

CDR3 bases: TGTGCCAGCAGTCCGGCTTTCCACACTACGATTACTGAAGCTTTCTTT. It translates to CASSPAFHTTITEAFF. The gene calls are TRBV6-2 or TRBV6-3 and TRBJ1-1; no firm D call. Germline CDR1 MNHEY, CDR2 SVGEGT. This CDR3 has 16 residues. The V end was cut by 5 bases, the J end by 5 bases, with 21 bases between.